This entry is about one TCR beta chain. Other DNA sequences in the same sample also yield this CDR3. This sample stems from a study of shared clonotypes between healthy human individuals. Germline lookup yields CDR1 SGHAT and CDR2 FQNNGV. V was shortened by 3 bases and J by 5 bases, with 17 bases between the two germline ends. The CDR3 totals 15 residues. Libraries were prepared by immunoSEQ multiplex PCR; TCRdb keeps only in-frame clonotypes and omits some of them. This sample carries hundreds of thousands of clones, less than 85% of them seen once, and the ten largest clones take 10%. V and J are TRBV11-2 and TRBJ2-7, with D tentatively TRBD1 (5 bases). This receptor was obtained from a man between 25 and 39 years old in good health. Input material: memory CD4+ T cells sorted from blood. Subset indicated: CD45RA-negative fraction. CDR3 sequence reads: CASSLAAGIRDEQYF. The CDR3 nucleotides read TGTGCCAGCAGCTTGGCGGCAGGGATAAGGGACGAGCAGTACTTC.